In its sample, the clone carrying this TCR beta chain was seen once. The sample is drawn from a study of blood T cell repertoires in COVID-19. Study background: Sample material is recorded as cDNA or gDNA derived from T cells, B-cell-depleted T cells, or PBMCs.

Original data processing: From reference gene primer amplification, estimates of nucleated cell counts were derived. Assay used: immunoSEQ multiplex PCR; TCRdb lists only in-frame clones, some missing. The DNA gave D and trimming, while V, J and clone size come from that table. The sample comprises roughly 80,000 clones, almost 90% of which are singletons, and 4.8% rests with the top ten. Trimming took 1 base from V and 9 from J, leaving 7 bases between them. CDR3 length: 12 amino acids. Germline assignment: CDR1 SGHAT and CDR2 FQNNGV. The source is a woman aged 80 or over with acute or convalescent COVID-19. The sequenced sample was peripheral blood. The chain is built from TRBV11-2 and TRBJ2-1; D unresolved. The CDR3 here is CASSLAGGEQFF. CDR3 in DNA: TGTGCCAGCAGCTTAGCCGGCGGTGAGCAGTTCTTC.